Following are 12 T cell receptor beta chains from one sample sequenced in a study of blood T cell repertoires in COVID-19. Measured with immunoSEQ multiplex PCR; TCRdb has only the in-frame clones, and not every one. Altogether approximately 220,000 clones are present, 90% being singletons, with the ten largest covering roughly 16%. Sample: PBMCs or T cells enriched from blood (not recorded which). All receptors derive from a man aged 25 to 40 who had been exposed to COVID-19.

CDR3 nucleotide sequence: TGTGCCAGCAGCCACAACAGGGGGGGGACTGAAGCTTTCTTT. It translates to CASSHNRGGTEAFF. V gene TRBV3-1 (or the pseudogene TRBV3-2) combines with J gene TRBJ1-1, with TRBD1 matching over 8 bases. After removal of 3 bases from V and 5 bases from J, the junction contained 5 bases not matched to a gene. The CDR3 runs to 14 residues. The germline CDR1 and CDR2 sequences are LGHDT and YNNKEL (reference sequence).

This clone was recorded once. The rearrangement joins TRBV6-4 to TRBJ2-1; 12 bases line up with TRBD2. The CDR3 has 15 residues. Germline CDR1 is MRHNA and CDR2 is SNTAGT. The ends lost 5 bases at V and 6 bases at J; junction bases unmatched: 5. The CDR3 DNA is TGTGCCAGCAGTAAGGGACTAGCGGGCCCCAATGAGCAGTTCTTC. Amino acid sequence: CASSKGLAGPNEQFF.

This chain joins TRBV20-1 and TRBJ1-2; tentatively, D is TRBD1 (5 bases). CDR3 length: 9 residues. Per the germline V gene, CDR1 is DFQATT and CDR2 is SNEGSKA (reference sequence). The ends were cut back, 8 bases at V and 9 bases at J, with 10 bases in the middle. CDR3 DNA sequence: TGCAGTCCTGGGGCCAGCTACACCTTC. This gives the protein CSPGASYTF.

This clone is medium-sized (0.01 to 0.1%) within its sample. The V and J genes are TRBV7-9 and TRBJ1-2; TRBD1 matches 10 bases. Germline values: CDR1 SEHNR, CDR2 FQNEAQ (reference sequence). J gave up 8 bases and V 5 bases, and 5 bases lay outside the gene matches. CDR3 size: 13 residues. The CDR3: CASSRQGAWGYTF. For the CDR3, the DNA is TGTGCCAGCAGCCGACAGGGGGCCTGGGGCTACACCTTC.

V gene TRBV5-6 combines with J gene TRBJ2-7; maybe TRBD2 (5 bases). The germline V and J ends were trimmed by 0 bases and 4 bases, with 11 bases remaining between them. This CDR3 contains 14 residues. Per germline, CDR1 SGHDT and CDR2 YYEEEE. CDR3 in amino acids: CASSLVGRDYEQYF. The DNA of the CDR3 is TGTGCCAGCAGCTTGGTCGGTCGGGATTACGAGCAGTACTTC.

The chain employs TRBV7-2 and TRBJ1-3, with TRBD1 matching over 7 bases. The trim removed 2 bases at V and 3 bases at J, leaving 7 bases unmatched. The CDR3 is 16 residues long. Germline V gene lookup returns CDR1 SGHTA and CDR2 FQGNSA. CDR3 loop: CASSLTPGGSGNTIYF. The CDR3 DNA sequence: TGTGCCAGCAGCTTAACCCCAGGGGGTAGTGGAAACACCATATATTTT. The entire variable domain, with the rest obtained from reference TRBV7-2 and TRBJ1-3, is as follows: GAGVSQSPSNKVTEKGKDVELRCDPISGHTALYWYRQSLGQGLEFLIYFQGNSAPDKSGLPSDRFSAERTGGSVSTLTIQRTQQEDSAVYLCASSLTPGGSGNTIYFGEGSWLTVV.

The chain links TRBV5-4 to TRBJ2-5; 10 nucleotides match TRBD2. Germline V gene sequence: CDR1 SGHNT, CDR2 YYREEE (reference sequence). CDR3 length equals 16 residues. V was pared by 2 bases and J by 5 bases, with 9 bases of the junction left unmatched. The CDR3 sequence: CASSLGLAGAAETQYF. The CDR3 DNA sequence: TGTGCCAGCAGCTTAGGGCTAGCGGGGGCGGCGGAGACCCAGTACTTC.

The rearrangement joins TRBV2 to TRBJ1-4; the D gene is possibly TRBD1 (5 bases). From germline, CDR1 is SNHLY and CDR2 FYNNEI. The CDR3 consists of 12 residues. Trimming cost V 8 bases and J 8 bases, with 12 bases left between them. CDR3 DNA sequence: TGTGCCAGCGTTGGGGCCCGGGAAAAACTGTTTTTT. As protein: CASVGAREKLFF.

This clone occurred once. This CDR3 reads CASSHAWGLAGGKNIQYF. In DNA, the CDR3 is TGTGCCAGCAGCCACGCCTGGGGACTAGCGGGGGGGAAAAACATTCAGTACTTC. The chain combines TRBV3-1 (or the pseudogene TRBV3-2) with TRBJ2-4; 16 positions match TRBD2. This CDR3 has 18 residues. J gave up 4 bases and V 3 bases, and 6 bases lay outside the gene matches. CDR1 and CDR2 (germline): LGHDT, YNNKEL (reference sequence).

This clone was recorded once. The rearrangement links TRBV5-5 to TRBJ1-4; possibly TRBD1 for D (6 bases). Germline-derived CDR1 and CDR2 are SGHKS and YYEKEE (reference sequence). Trimming pared 0 bases from V and 9 bases from J, leaving 15 bases between. The CDR3 sequence is 15 residues long. The CDR3 is CASSLDGGAPQKLFF. CDR3 DNA sequence: TGTGCCAGCAGCTTGGATGGGGGGGCGCCGCAAAAACTGTTTTTT.

The J gene is TRBJ1-5, the V gene TRBV12-3 or TRBV12-4, with D perhaps TRBD1 (6 bases). Trimming removed 6 bases from V and 8 bases from J, with 14 bases in between. CDR3 length: 13 residues. The CDR3 DNA sequence: TGTGCCAGCAGGGTACAGGGTATGGAGCCCCAGCATTTT. It codes for CASRVQGMEPQHF.

This clone was found once. The chain is built from TRBV11-3 and TRBJ2-2; a weak D match, TRBD2 (5 bases). Germline loops: CDR1 SGHNT, CDR2 YENEEA. The CDR3 loop spans 15 amino acids. V lost 5 bases, J lost 6 bases, and 16 bases lay in between. In DNA, the CDR3 is TGTGCCAGCAGCCAGAGAGGGTTATCCGCCGGGGAGCTGTTTTTT. Protein product: CASSQRGLSAGELFF.